A single sample gave rise to the 10 T cell receptor beta chains below, sequenced in a study of T cells in women clearing cervical HPV infection. TCRdb keeps only in-frame clones here, not all; method: immunoSEQ multiplex PCR. Listed are tens of thousands of clones; roughly 3.4% falls within the top ten. The specimen sequenced was blood buffy coat. The origin of the receptors is a woman between 18 and 75 years old with a cervical HPV16 infection that either progressed to CIN3+ or cleared (not recorded which).

Of note for this clone: With the read ending 3 residues before the CDR3 end, the germline J gene is used to fill in that end. This chain uses TRBV7-9 with TRBJ2-5, with 7 bases that match TRBD1. V was pared by 5 bases and J by 4 bases, with 4 bases of the junction left unmatched. The germline V gene encodes CDR1 SEHNR and CDR2 FQNEAQ (reference sequence). The CDR3 is 13 residues long. The DNA read from the CDR3 is TGTGCCAGCAGCCAGACAGGGTCAGAGACC. Translated, it gives CASSQTGSET. The whole CDR3 is CASSQTGSETQYF.

A remark on this clone: The missing CDR3 end, 3 residues past where the read stops, is filled in from the germline J gene. The chain couples TRBV2 to TRBJ1-1, with D tentatively TRBD1 (6 bases). The CDR3 loop spans 15 amino acids. Trimming shortened V by 3 bases and J by 4 bases, and 15 bases separated the two germline ends. Germline values: CDR1 SNHLY, CDR2 FYNNEI. The CDR3 bases that were read are TGTGCCAGCAGTGATCGTCGGCCCAGGGGCACTGAA. Amino acid sequence: CASSDRRPRGTE. The CDR3 in its entirety is CASSDRRPRGTEAFF. Full variable domain (remainder filled in from reference TRBV2 and TRBJ1-1): EPEVTQTPSHQVTQMGQEVILRCVPISNHLYFYWYRQILGQKVEFLVSFYNNEISEKSEIFDDQFSVERPDGSNFTLKIRSTKLEDSAMYFCASSDRRPRGTEAFFGQGTRLTVV.

About this clone itself: Coverage ceases 3 residues before the CDR3 finishes, and the germline J gene fills in the end. V and J are TRBV19 and TRBJ2-7, with 9 nucleotides matching TRBD2. Germline V lookup: CDR1 LNHDA, CDR2 SQIVND (reference sequence). The V and J ends lost 0 bases and 3 bases, in that order; junction bases with no gene match: 6. This CDR3 has 16 residues. The CDR3 DNA, read in part, is TGTGCCAGTAGTATAGATGGGCGGGAGGGCCTCTACGAG. Protein: CASSIDGREGLYE. The CDR3 in its entirety is CASSIDGREGLYEQYF.

Regarding this clone: Sequencing ends 3 residues short of the CDR3 end; the germline J gene provides the rest. The chain uses TRBV20-1 and TRBJ2-7, with TRBD2 identical over 10 bases. V lost 3 bases to trimming and J lost 4 bases; unmatched junction nucleotides: 9. Germline V gene lookup returns CDR1 DFQATT and CDR2 SNEGSKA (reference sequence). The CDR3 totals 15 residues. CDR3 DNA (partial): TGCAGTGCTAGTCTCCTAGCGGGAGCTCTATACGAG. As protein: CSASLLAGALYE. The full CDR3 protein is CSASLLAGALYEQYF.

In the case of this clone: The read ends 3 residues shy of where the CDR3 ends; the end is completed using the germline J gene. The chain recombines TRBV4-1 with TRBJ1-5; maybe TRBD1 (5 bases). Germline V gene lookup returns CDR1 MGHRA and CDR2 YSYEKL. V dropped 5 bases and J dropped 5 bases, with 10 bases sitting between them. The CDR3 runs 13 residues. Partial CDR3 DNA: TGCGCCAGCAGCGTCAGGGATGATCAGCCC. It codes for CASSVRDDQP. The whole CDR3 region reads CASSVRDDQPQHF.

This clone is identified as medium-sized from frequency. The CDR3 protein is CASSPGPGIGTDTQYF. Incomplete CDR3 DNA: TGTGCCAGCAGCCCCGGCCCAGGGATCGGCACAGATACG. The chain recombines TRBV14 with TRBJ2-3, with D possibly TRBD1 on 5 matching bases. Sequencing ends 3 residues short of the CDR3 end; the germline J gene provides the rest. CDR1 is SGHDN, CDR2 FVKESK, per germline. The CDR3 contains 16 residues. Trimming left V 4 bases short and J 1 base short, with 15 bases between.

The CDR3 is CSARVGGEHTDTQYF. The covered CDR3 bases are TGCAGTGCTAGAGTAGGGGGGGAGCACACAGATACG. This chain joins TRBV20-1 and TRBJ2-3, with D maybe TRBD2 (7 bases). The sequenced fragment ends 3 residues before the CDR3 boundary, so the rest is inferred from the germline J gene. The CDR3 has 15 amino acids. The germline V gene has CDR1 DFQATT and CDR2 SNEGSKA (reference sequence). The V and J ends lost 1 base and 2 bases respectively, with 13 bases between them.

Incomplete CDR3 DNA: TGCAGTGCTAGAGAGAGCGGGTTCACAGATACG. Its translation: CSARESGFTDT. The whole CDR3 reads CSARESGFTDTQYF. The chain has TRBV20-1 and TRBJ2-3; weak D call: TRBD2 (6 bases). Sequencing ends 3 residues short of the CDR3 end; the germline J gene provides the rest. The germline V gene has CDR1 DFQATT and CDR2 SNEGSKA (reference sequence). Trimming left V 0 bases short and J 2 bases short, with 9 bases between. The CDR3 loop spans 14 amino acids.

Partial CDR3 DNA: TGTGCCTGGAGTACCGACAGGGTGACTACTAGCGGGAGTGTAGGTACG. Translating gives CAWSTDRVTTSGSVGT. The full CDR3 sequence reads CAWSTDRVTTSGSVGTQYF. The gene calls are TRBV30 and TRBJ2-3, with 11 nucleotides matching TRBD2. Coverage ceases 3 residues before the CDR3 finishes, and the germline J gene fills in the end. Germline V gene sequence: CDR1 GTSNPN, CDR2 SVGIG (reference sequence). With V trimmed by 2 bases and J by 8 bases, 21 bases remained unmatched. This CDR3 is 19 amino acids long.

As regards this clone: The read halts 3 residues ahead of the CDR3 end, with the missing end drawn from the germline J gene. The rearrangement joins TRBV30 to TRBJ1-2; TRBD1 aligns across 7 bases. With V trimmed by 2 bases and J by 4 bases, 10 bases remained unmatched. The germline CDR1 and CDR2 sequences are GTSNPN and SVGIG (reference sequence). There are 15 residues in the CDR3. This chain's CDR3 is CAWSFGQAEGYGYTF. CDR3 DNA (partial): TGTGCCTGGAGTTTCGGACAGGCGGAGGGCTATGGC.